The clone carrying this T cell receptor (beta chain) came up a few times. No antigen is known for it. These data are taken from a study of CD8 T cell repertoires and HIV-1 epitope variants. Study summary: Controls included no peptide, Ebola AY9 epitope, and a CMV, EBV, flu pool. Enriched T cells were co-cultured with equal numbers of autologous T cell-negative antigen-presenting cells. Cultures ran 10 days, with IL-2, IL-7 and IL-15 added on days 3 and 7.

Germline CDR1 reads LGHNA; CDR2 reads YNFKEQ. Trimming pared 4 bases from V and 5 bases from J, leaving 15 bases between. This CDR3 is built from 14 residues. Survey-depth immunoSEQ sequencing covered TCR beta CDR3 regions. The method was immunoSEQ multiplex PCR; TCRdb's version includes in-frame clones alone and lacks a portion of them. This sample has about 2,200 clones, with 73% found just once. The TCR was taken from a male donor with HIV. Sequenced material: cultured CD8+ T cells derived from PBMCs. V gene TRBV4-2 combines with J gene TRBJ2-7, with D perhaps matching TRBD1 or TRBD2 (5 bases each). Here the CDR3 DNA reads TGTGCCAGCAGCCCTACAGGCGGGCGGGACGAGCAGTACTTC. Its translation: CASSPTGGRDEQYF.